One T cell receptor (beta chain) is described in this entry. Its specificity is unknown. This record comes from a study of T cells after yellow fever vaccination. TCRdb re-analysed the 5' RACE reads in MiXCR, keeping a single row per CDR3 protein. The table has about 260,000 distinct CDR3 sequences, 10% to 15% seen once. Overall study results and limits: Shared CD4/CD8 clonotypes were a small share, likely from convergent recombination. In post-booster samples, most primary-vaccination clones reappeared (just under 98% CD4, roughly 88% CD8).

This material consisted of CD4+ T cells sorted from PBMCs, taken 45 days after the yellow fever booster vaccination. The sequence was collected from a man in his thirties or forties who received the YFV17D yellow fever vaccine.

The CDR3 loop is CASSTTGSSYNEQFF. The CDR3 coding sequence is TGTGCCAGCAGCACGACAGGGAGCTCCTACAATGAGCAGTTCTTC. This chain uses TRBV6-1 with TRBJ2-1; 7 positions match TRBD1. The CDR3 is 15 amino acids. CDR1 and CDR2 from the germline V gene are MNHNS and SASEGT. V shed 6 bases, J shed 0 bases, and the junction held 5 bases outside the gene matches.